These T cell receptor beta chains were read from a single sample in a study of blood T cell repertoires in COVID-19. TCRdb keeps only in-frame clones here, not all; method: immunoSEQ multiplex PCR. The table includes about 270,000 clones, roughly 84% detected once. The sample taken for sequencing was peripheral blood. Receptors originate from a human donor with COVID-19, enrolled during active disease. The donor label of this sample is uncertain. Each CDR3 is given with its conserved first and last residue.

v_call cdr3_aa
TRBV5-1 CASSLPRAEVEQYF
TRBV28 CASSLEDRGFEKLFF
TRBV5-1 CASSPRQGSYEQYF
TRBV20-1 CSASSTTSGYNEQFF
TRBV3-1/TRBV3-2 CASSFGGFQETQYF
TRBV5-1 CASSLEGGSSNEQYF
TRBV5-6 CASSLDRGEIYEQYF
TRBV6-4 CASSEEANAVYEQYF
TRBV7-6 CASTPSGSSYNEQFF
TRBV9 CASSVGSRPINEKLFF
TRBV14 CASSEPTFGNTIYF
TRBV6-2/TRBV6-3 CASSYGGPKQPQHF
TRBV9 CASSVQGDTEAFF
TRBV27 CASSLSSGVPGNEQFF
TRBV11-2 CASSLGRVEPSTEAFF
TRBV5-1 CAIGTESNTGELFF
TRBV7-2 CASSSTGARQPQHF
TRBV5-1 CASSGWESAGDTQYF
TRBV9 CASSVQAPDSANTIYF
TRBV5-4 CASSVARGRGTGELFF
TRBV28 CASSSGTGVSYTF
TRBV6-4 CASSEVAGGNEQFF
TRBV6-2/TRBV6-3 CASSYWGSLSYEQYF
TRBV3-1/TRBV3-2 CASSQVVSGYEQYF
TRBV24-1 CATSEEWEGTQYF
TRBV18 CASSLQTGAGGADYGYTF
TRBV27 CASSLSTSVKTYEQYF
TRBV19 CASSTMDRANTGELFF
TRBV18 CASSLNSEAFF
TRBV7-9 CASSLVLYEQYF
TRBV11-2 CASSLDLASGSTDTQYF
TRBV6-5 CASSYSTGGGTEAFF
TRBV28 CASQGTTNEKLFF
TRBV27 CASTTPGTAYQPQHF
TRBV19 CASSKRTPNYGYTF
TRBV10-2 CASSESTGVGSPLHF
TRBV10-1 CASSESGGSKDTQYF
TRBV11-2 CASQWRTVSTDTQYF
TRBV21-1 CASSKDDYHNEQFF
TRBV19 CASGTRDYIYNEQFF
TRBV6-5 CASSTGTGGRDTQYF
TRBV6-5 CASRRGGAGYTF